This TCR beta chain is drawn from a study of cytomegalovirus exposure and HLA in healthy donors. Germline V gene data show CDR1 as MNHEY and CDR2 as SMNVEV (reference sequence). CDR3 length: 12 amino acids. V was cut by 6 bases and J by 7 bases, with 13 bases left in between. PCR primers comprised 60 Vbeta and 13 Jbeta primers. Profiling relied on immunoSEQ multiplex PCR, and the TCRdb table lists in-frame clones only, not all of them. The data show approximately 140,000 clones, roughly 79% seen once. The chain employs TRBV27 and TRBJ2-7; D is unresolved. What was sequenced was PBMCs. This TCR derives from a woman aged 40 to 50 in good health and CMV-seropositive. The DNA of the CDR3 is TGTGCCAGCAGCTCGATCACACAAGAGCAGTACTTC. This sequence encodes CASSSITQEQYF.